This TCR beta chain was found in a study of cytomegalovirus exposure and HLA in healthy donors. The germline V gene has CDR1 MNHEY and CDR2 SVGAGI. This CDR3 has 12 residues. Trimming took 5 bases from V and 4 from J, leaving 8 bases between them. Study-level results: The study recorded over 150 TCR beta chains that were cytomegalovirus-associated. Immune exposure was documented only through CMV serostatus. According to an earlier analysis, most TCR beta V segments yielded productive rearrangements about 90% or about 30% of the time. Sequencing depth across donors, presence/absence analyses assumed, was roughly uniform.

This clone appeared once. Antigen unknown. Primers: 60 Vbeta forward and 13 Jbeta reverse. Sequencing was performed with immunoSEQ multiplex PCR; in TCRdb, only in-frame clones are kept and a portion is missing. The profile covers fewer than 200,000 clones, with about 80% appearing a single time and 2% to 2.5% taken by the ten largest. The V call is TRBV6-5, the J call TRBJ1-2, with D perhaps TRBD1 (6 bases). The sample consisted of PBMCs. This TCR was recovered from a woman in her twenties or thirties in good health and CMV-seronegative. The CDR3 sequence is CASSTGTYGYTF. In DNA form, the CDR3 reads TGTGCCAGCAGTACAGGGACCTATGGCTACACCTTC.